This T cell receptor beta chain was captured by sequencing in a study of blood T cell repertoires in COVID-19. Across the whole study: Samples came from the United States, Italy and Spain, spanning acute and convalescent COVID-19.

The length of the CDR3 is 15 residues. From germline, CDR1 is MGHRA and CDR2 YSYEKL. V lost 0 bases and J lost 4, with 10 bases in between. Per the original methods: Nucleated cell number was recorded as an estimate derived from reference gene primer amplification. Profiling relied on immunoSEQ multiplex PCR, and the TCRdb table lists in-frame clones only, not all of them. For V, J and clone size, that table is used; D and trimming come from the DNA. Seen here are tens of thousands of clones, around 83% observed once, and the top ten hold roughly 28%. The sample consisted of peripheral blood. This TCR was sampled from a man between 65 and 85 years old with acute or convalescent COVID-19. The chain combines TRBV4-1 with TRBJ1-3; tentative D call: TRBD1 (6 bases). CDR3 protein: CASSQEAGAGNTIYF. The CDR3 region has the DNA TGCGCCAGCAGCCAAGAGGCAGGGGCCGGAAACACCATATATTTT.